The 11 T cell receptor beta chains given below trace back to one sample, sequenced in a study of cytomegalovirus exposure and HLA in healthy donors. A multiplex PCR was run with 60 Vbeta primers and 13 Jbeta primers. Clones were sequenced by immunoSEQ multiplex PCR, and TCRdb holds only the in-frame ones, with some missing. The sample has under 200,000 clones. The sequenced sample consisted of PBMCs. These receptors were taken from a man aged 25-45 years in good health and CMV-seronegative.

The V call is TRBV10-1, the J call TRBJ1-1; 8 bases align to TRBD1. Per germline, CDR1 WNHNN and CDR2 SYGVQD (reference sequence). V gave up 2 bases and J gave up 2 bases; unmatched junction bases: 7. The CDR3 runs 16 residues. CDR3 coding DNA: TGCGCCAGCAGTGAGCCCCGACAGGGGACTAACACTGAAGCTTTCTTT. Amino acid sequence: CASSEPRQGTNTEAFF.

The rearrangement joins TRBV29-1 to TRBJ1-2; 8 bases align to TRBD1. Per germline, CDR1 SQVTM and CDR2 ANQGSEA. The CDR3 contains 13 residues. V dropped 6 bases and J dropped 6; count of bases not matched to a gene: 9. CDR3 sequence (DNA): TGCAGCGTCGACGGTGGACAGGGCCATGGCTACACCTTC. Encoded protein: CSVDGGQGHGYTF.

The chain joins TRBV9 to TRBJ1-4; perhaps TRBD1 as D (6 bases). Germline assignment: CDR1 SGDLS and CDR2 YYNGEE. CDR3 size: 15 residues. Trimming left V 0 bases short and J 3 bases short, with 9 bases between. The CDR3 DNA follows: TGTGCCAGCAGCGTAGGGGGACACCCTAATGAAAAACTGTTTTTT. Translating it yields CASSVGGHPNEKLFF. The full variable domain, completed using reference TRBV9 and TRBJ1-4, is DSGVTQTPKHLITATGQRVTLRCSPRSGDLSVYWYQQSLDQGLQFLIQYYNGEERAKGNILERFSAQQFPDLHSELNLSSLELGDSALYFCASSVGGHPNEKLFFGSGTQLSVL.

The chain combines TRBV30 with TRBJ2-7, with D perhaps TRBD2 (7 bases). The CDR3 is made up of 13 amino acids. Germline loops: CDR1 GTSNPN, CDR2 SVGIG (reference sequence). V lost 5 bases to trimming and J lost 4 bases, with 15 bases between them. DNA of the CDR3: TGTGCCTGGGAAGGAGGGGGGGGGTACGAGCAGTACTTC. Translation: CAWEGGGGYEQYF.

The V gene is TRBV15, the J gene TRBJ2-3; TRBD1 matches 7 bases. The CDR3 is 20 amino acids. V lost 4 bases to trimming and J lost 4 bases; unmatched junction nucleotides: 23. Germline CDR1 is LNHNV and CDR2 is YYDKDF (reference sequence). DNA for the CDR3: TGTGCCACCAGCATTTCGACAGGGAAGATTTTGATCCGACGTGCAGATACGCAGTATTTT. This encodes CATSISTGKILIRRADTQYF. Full variable domain (rest looked up from reference TRBV15 and TRBJ2-3): DAMVIQNPRYQVTQFGKPVTLSCSQTLNHNVMYWYQQKSSQAPKLLFHYYDKDFNNEADTPDNFQSRRPNTSFCFLDIRSPGLGDTAMYLCATSISTGKILIRRADTQYFGPGTRLTVL.

The chain couples TRBV29-1 to TRBJ2-1, with D perhaps matching TRBD2 (5 bases). CDR1 and CDR2 from the germline V gene are SQVTM and ANQGSEA. The CDR3 is 13 residues long. V was shortened by 3 bases and J by 6 bases, with 12 bases between the two germline ends. The DNA for the CDR3 is TGCAGCGTTGAGCTAGCCCAAACCAATGAGCAGTTCTTC. Translating gives CSVELAQTNEQFF.

The chain joins TRBV18 to TRBJ1-3; the match to TRBD1 covers 9 bases. The CDR3 runs 19 residues. The V segment lost 3 bases and the J segment 2 bases; nucleotides outside the gene matches: 14. Germline V gives CDR1 KGHSH, CDR2 LQKENI. The CDR3: CASSPLRTGDLDAGNTIYF. As DNA, the CDR3 is TGTGCCAGCTCACCTCTGAGGACAGGGGATTTAGACGCTGGAAACACCATATATTTT.

The CDR3 here is CASSLSSDRRDTQYF. In DNA, the CDR3 is TGTGCCAGTAGTTTAAGCAGCGACCGCCGCGATACGCAGTATTTT. The rearrangement uses TRBV19 and TRBJ2-3; D is uncertain. V dropped 5 bases and J dropped 6 bases, with 18 bases sitting between them. The CDR3 is 15 residues long. Germline-derived CDR1 and CDR2 are LNHDA and SQIVND (reference sequence).

The rearrangement uses TRBV5-8 and TRBJ1-1; D is possibly TRBD1 (5 bases). Germline CDR1 SGHTS, CDR2 YDEGEE. V was trimmed by 1 base and J by 1 base, leaving 11 bases between them. The CDR3 loop spans 15 amino acids. In DNA form, the CDR3 reads TGTGCCAGCAGCTTGCAGGGCCAAGGGAACACTGAAGCTTTCTTT. Translated: CASSLQGQGNTEAFF. Looking up the rest from reference TRBV5-8 and TRBJ1-1 gives the full variable domain: EAGVTQSPTHLIKTRGQQATLRCSPISGHTSVYWYQQALGLGLQFLLWYDEGEERNRGNFPPRFSGRQFPNYSSELNVNALELEDSALYLCASSLQGQGNTEAFFGQGTRLTVV.

The chain joins TRBV30 to TRBJ2-1; 11 bases agree with TRBD2. The germline V gene has CDR1 GTSNPN and CDR2 SVGIG (reference sequence). J was trimmed by 5 bases and V by 5 bases; bases with no gene match: 2. The CDR3 extends over 13 amino acids. CDR3: CAWGTSGHNEQFF. For the CDR3, the DNA is TGTGCCTGGGGGACTAGCGGACACAATGAGCAGTTCTTC.

This chain links TRBV9 with TRBJ1-3; D is unresolved. The germline gives CDR1 SGDLS, CDR2 YYNGEE. The germline V and J ends were trimmed by 4 bases and 4 bases, with 6 bases remaining between them. The CDR3 runs 12 residues. In nucleotides, the CDR3 is TGTGCCAGCAGCACCTACGGAAACACCATATATTTT. This encodes CASSTYGNTIYF.